A single sample is the source of the 31 T cell receptor beta chains below, sequenced in a study of shared clonotypes between healthy human individuals. Method: immunoSEQ multiplex PCR; TCRdb's copy keeps in-frame clones and lacks some. The sample records over 2 million clones, 85% to 95% being singletons. CD45RO-negative CD8 cells positively selected for CCR7 made up the naive population, which excluded terminally differentiated effector memory CD45RA+ cells. Specimen: naive CD8+ T cells sorted from blood. These receptors were taken from a man aged 18 to 29 in good health.

About this clone itself: This sample includes further DNA sequences coding for the same CDR3. The chain joins TRBV19 to TRBJ2-7; TRBD2 aligns across 7 bases. Germline loops: CDR1 LNHDA, CDR2 SQIVND (reference sequence). The CDR3 sequence is 14 residues long. V was pared by 1 base and J by 4 bases, with 4 bases of the junction left unmatched. The CDR3: CASSIASGTYEQYF. As DNA, the CDR3 is TGTGCCAGTAGTATAGCTAGCGGTACTTACGAGCAGTACTTC.

The chain joins TRBV19 to TRBJ2-7; D may correspond to TRBD1 or TRBD2 (6 bases each). The CDR3 length is 15 residues. The V end lost 1 base, the J end lost 2 bases, and 12 bases lay between the germline ends. Germline assignment: CDR1 LNHDA and CDR2 SQIVND (reference sequence). The CDR3 nucleotides read TGTGCCAGTAGTATAGGGGGGGACAACCCCTACGAGCAGTACTTC. Protein: CASSIGGDNPYEQYF.

This clone was recorded once. The chain links TRBV6-1 to TRBJ2-7; 8 nucleotides match TRBD2. The junction had 12 bases not matched to a gene; V was cut back by 4 bases and J by 4 bases. CDR1 is MNHNS and CDR2 is SASEGT in the germline V gene. The CDR3 totals 16 residues. CDR3: CASSATPAGVSYEQYF. CDR3 DNA sequence: TGTGCCAGCAGTGCAACACCAGCGGGAGTCTCTTACGAGCAGTACTTC.

A single count supports this clone. This rearrangement joins TRBV28 to TRBJ1-6; D remains ambiguous. V dropped 1 base and J dropped 10 bases, with 11 bases sitting between them. Germline CDR1 reads MDHEN; CDR2 reads SYDVKM. CDR3 size: 14 residues. CDR3 sequence: CASSLSLGRSPLHF. For the CDR3, the DNA is TGTGCCAGCAGTTTATCGTTAGGGCGCTCACCCCTCCACTTT. Full variable domain (outside the CDR3, taken from reference TRBV28 and TRBJ1-6): DVKVTQSSRYLVKRTGEKVFLECVQDMDHENMFWYRQDPGLGLRLIYFSYDVKMKEKGDIPEGYSVSREKKERFSLILESASTNQTSMYLCASSLSLGRSPLHFGNGTRLTVT.

The gene calls are TRBV7-2 and TRBJ1-5, with a weak D call TRBD1 (6 bases). Trimming cost V 3 bases and J 1 base, with 13 bases left between them. Germline CDR1 SGHTA, CDR2 FQGNSA. The CDR3 covers 16 residues. DNA for the CDR3: TGTGCCAGCAGCTTGGGAACGGGGGCGAGCAATCAGCCCCAGCATTTT. Translating gives CASSLGTGASNQPQHF.

Of note for this clone: In the same sample, other DNA sequences code for this CDR3. The chain employs TRBV6-6 and TRBJ2-7; 8 bases are a match to TRBD2. V lost 2 bases to trimming and J lost 2 bases; unmatched junction nucleotides: 2. CDR3 length: 14 amino acids. Germline V gene lookup returns CDR1 MNHNY and CDR2 SVGAGI (reference sequence). CDR3 DNA: TGTGCCAGCAGTTACGCGGGAGGTCCCTACGAGCAGTACTTC. Translated, it gives CASSYAGGPYEQYF.

The chain couples TRBV2 to TRBJ2-7; 12 bases fit TRBD2. This CDR3 contains 18 residues. CDR1 is SNHLY and CDR2 is FYNNEI in the germline V gene. Trimming cost V 7 bases and J 0 bases; bases outside gene matches: 13. The CDR3 nucleotides are TGTGCCAGCACATCGAGACTAGCGGGGGAAAGCGGCTCCTACGAGCAGTACTTC. This encodes CASTSRLAGESGSYEQYF.

The V call is TRBV30, the J call TRBJ2-7; 10 nucleotides align to TRBD1. Germline CDR1 and CDR2: GTSNPN and SVGIG (reference sequence). The CDR3 runs 14 residues. The V segment lost 2 bases and the J segment 3 bases; nucleotides outside the gene matches: 4. The chain's CDR3 is CAWSWTGGFYEQYF. The CDR3 nucleotides are TGTGCCTGGAGTTGGACAGGGGGGTTCTACGAGCAGTACTTC.

The chain is built from TRBV7-8 and TRBJ1-2; 9 bases fit TRBD1. V dropped 9 bases and J dropped 4; count of bases not matched to a gene: 9. This CDR3 comprises 14 residues. Germline CDR1 and CDR2: SGHVS and FQNEAQ. CDR3 region: CASTGTGTFYGYTF. Here the CDR3 DNA reads TGTGCCAGTACCGGGACAGGGACCTTCTATGGCTACACCTTC.

The chain couples TRBV7-9 to TRBJ1-1; D is ambiguous. CDR1 is SEHNR and CDR2 is FQNEAQ in the germline V gene (reference sequence). Trimming stripped 7 bases from V and 7 bases from J, with 10 bases between. This CDR3 has 11 residues. The CDR3 DNA sequence: TGTGCCAGCACCCGGGTCGATGAAGCTTTCTTT. This encodes CASTRVDEAFF. Filled out from reference TRBV7-9 and TRBJ1-1, the complete variable domain reads DTGVSQNPRHKITKRGQNVTFRCDPISEHNRLYWYRQTLGQGPEFLTYFQNEAQLEKSRLLSDRFSAERPKGSFSTLEIQRTEQGDSAMYLCASTRVDEAFFGQGTRLTVV.

CDR3 region: CASSPGVAGRYNEQFF. In DNA, the CDR3 is TGCGCCAGCAGCCCAGGTGTAGCGGGGAGGTACAATGAGCAGTTCTTC. J is TRBJ2-1 and V is TRBV5-1, with 8 positions matching TRBD2. Looked up from germline, CDR1 is SGHRS and CDR2 is YFSETQ. The CDR3 covers 16 residues. V dropped 4 bases and J dropped 4; count of bases not matched to a gene: 10. The full variable domain, rest sourced from reference TRBV5-1 and TRBJ2-1, is KAGVTQTPRYLIKTRGQQVTLSCSPISGHRSVSWYQQTPGQGLQFLFEYFSETQRNKGNFPGRFSGRQFSNSRSEMNVSTLELGDSALYLCASSPGVAGRYNEQFFGPGTRLTVL.

This clone is a singleton in its sample. Other nucleotide sequences from this sample produce the same CDR3. The chain uses TRBV13 and TRBJ1-1, with D uncertain. Germline loops: CDR1 PRHDT, CDR2 FYEKMQ (reference sequence). This CDR3 region has 13 residues. The germline V and J ends were trimmed by 5 bases and 0 bases, with 7 bases remaining between them. CDR3 residues: CASSPTLNTEAFF. The DNA for the CDR3 is TGTGCCAGCAGCCCAACGCTGAACACTGAAGCTTTCTTT.

This clone has only one observation. The chain recombines TRBV29-1 with TRBJ2-5; D is perhaps TRBD2 (5 bases). CDR1 SQVTM and CDR2 ANQGSEA come from the germline V gene. This CDR3 region has 13 residues. V was shortened by 3 bases and J by 7 bases, with 15 bases between the two germline ends. The DNA for the CDR3 is TGCAGCGTTGACCGCATTAGCGAGGTGACCCAGTACTTC. Its translation is CSVDRISEVTQYF.

The chain employs TRBV6-1 and TRBJ2-7; the D is unclear. Trimming removed 4 bases at V and 6 bases at J, with 4 bases between. Germline CDR1 reads MNHNS; CDR2 reads SASEGT. The CDR3 sequence is 10 residues long. In DNA form, the CDR3 reads TGTGCCAGCAGTGCAAGCGAGCAGTACTTC. It yields the protein CASSASEQYF.

This chain links TRBV6-1 with TRBJ2-2; 12 bases line up with TRBD2. Unmatched junction bases numbered 6, after V lost 2 bases and J lost 5 bases. Germline V gene sequence: CDR1 MNHNS, CDR2 SASEGT. The CDR3 runs 17 residues. CDR3 amino acids: CASSEFPGLAGTGELFF. Here the CDR3 DNA reads TGTGCCAGCAGTGAATTCCCTGGACTAGCGGGAACCGGGGAGCTGTTTTTT.

On this clone itself: Compared with germline, one end of the junction differs, possibly owing to a read error. The chain employs TRBV4-1 and TRBJ2-3, with D perhaps given as TRBD1 or TRBD2 (5 bases each). CDR1 is MGHRA, CDR2 YSYEKL, per germline. This CDR3 is 14 amino acids long. CDR3 DNA: TGCGCCAGCAACCAAGGGGACCGCACAGATACGCAGTATTTT. This encodes CASNQGDRTDTQYF.

CDR3: CASLGLYGYTF. The DNA of the CDR3 is TGTGCCAGCTTAGGATTATATGGCTACACCTTC. The V gene is TRBV6-1, the J gene TRBJ1-2, with D unclear. The CDR3 runs to 11 residues. The V and J ends lost 8 bases and 5 bases respectively, with 9 bases between them. The V gene's germline CDR1 is MNHNS and CDR2 SASEGT.

The rearrangement joins TRBV4-3 to TRBJ2-1; D gene uncertain. CDR3 length equals 17 residues. V lost 2 bases to trimming and J lost 5 bases, with 19 bases between them. Germline V gives CDR1 LGHNA, CDR2 YSLEER. CDR3 in amino acids: CASSQQDWITTHNEQFF. DNA for the CDR3: TGCGCCAGCAGCCAACAAGATTGGATTACAACCCACAATGAGCAGTTCTTC.

The CDR3 region is CARSLRWASGYNEQFF. CDR3 nucleotides: TGTGCCAGAAGCTTGCGTTGGGCTAGCGGTTACAATGAGCAGTTCTTC. This sequence joins TRBV5-3 and TRBJ2-1, with 7 bases aligning to TRBD2. TRBV5-3 is an ORF, with its function uncertain. The CDR3 has 16 amino acids. The ends lost 1 base at V and 4 bases at J; junction bases unmatched: 8.

The V gene is TRBV11-2, the J gene TRBJ2-5; 8 bases map to TRBD1. V trimming: 3 bases; J trimming: 7 bases; junction bases outside the gene matches: 7. The CDR3 has 14 residues. Germline V gives CDR1 SGHAT, CDR2 FQNNGV. The CDR3 DNA sequence: TGTGCCAGCAGCTTCAGGGGGCAAAACGGGACCCAGTACTTC. Amino acid sequence: CASSFRGQNGTQYF.

This sequence joins TRBV27 and TRBJ2-7; D is possibly TRBD1 or TRBD2 (5 bases each). This CDR3 spans 16 amino acids. The V gene lost 6 bases and the J gene lost 2 bases, with 20 bases spanning the gap. The germline gives CDR1 MNHEY, CDR2 SMNVEV (reference sequence). In DNA, the CDR3 is TGTGCCAGCAGCCTATCAGCGGAAGGGGCTACCTACGAGCAGTACTTC. This codes for CASSLSAEGATYEQYF.

V usage is TRBV27 and J usage is TRBJ2-5, with D perhaps TRBD2 (7 bases). CDR1 and CDR2 from the germline V gene are MNHEY and SMNVEV (reference sequence). Trimming took off 6 bases at V and 5 bases at J, with 16 bases between the two ends. This CDR3 spans 14 amino acids. CDR3 bases: TGTGCCAGCAGGCCAGGGGACGGGGGGGAGACCCAGTACTTC. It specifies CASRPGDGGETQYF.

The genes are TRBV9 and TRBJ2-3, with TRBD2 identical over 15 bases. CDR1 and CDR2 from the germline V gene are SGDLS and YYNGEE. The CDR3 is made up of 18 amino acids. Trimming at V came to 4 bases and at J to 4 bases, leaving 10 bases not matched to a gene. CDR3 sequence: CASSPSGLAGGGSDTQYF. The CDR3 DNA is TGTGCCAGCAGCCCCTCCGGACTAGCGGGGGGGGGCTCAGATACGCAGTATTTT.

The chain carries TRBV6-1 and TRBJ1-5, with D possibly matching TRBD1 (5 bases). The ends were cut back, 1 base at V and 6 bases at J, with 13 bases in the middle. Germline CDR1 MNHNS, CDR2 SASEGT. CDR3 length: 15 residues. CDR3 sequence: CASSEGDWDAQPQHF. CDR3 coding DNA: TGTGCCAGCAGTGAAGGCGACTGGGACGCTCAGCCCCAGCATTTT.

About this clone: Other DNA sequences in this specimen translate into the identical CDR3. The chain combines TRBV7-8 with TRBJ1-1; D remains unclear. CDR3 length: 14 residues. Trimming stripped 0 bases from V and 4 bases from J, with 9 bases between. Germline V CDR1 and CDR2: SGHVS, FQNEAQ. The CDR3 here is CASSLAGVGTEAFF. The DNA for the CDR3 is TGTGCCAGCAGCTTAGCCGGGGTAGGCACTGAAGCTTTCTTT.

This chain joins TRBV15 and TRBJ2-6, with D uncertain. The CDR3 is made up of 18 amino acids. The germline gives CDR1 LNHNV, CDR2 YYDKDF (reference sequence). The germline V and J ends were trimmed by 8 bases and 4 bases, with 24 bases remaining between them. DNA for the CDR3: TGTGCCACCGGATACCCCGAGGACCCCTCCCCAGGGGCCAACGTCCTGACTTTC. Its translation: CATGYPEDPSPGANVLTF.

This chain links TRBV28 with TRBJ1-6; D gene uncertain. The V gene lost 6 bases and the J gene lost 5 bases, with 11 bases spanning the gap. CDR1 and CDR2 from the germline V gene are MDHEN and SYDVKM. CDR3 length: 14 residues. The CDR3: CASSATENNSPLHF. The CDR3 region has the DNA TGTGCCAGCAGCGCCACTGAAAATAATTCACCCCTCCACTTT.

The sample holds one count of this clone. The genes are TRBV7-8 and TRBJ2-5; TRBD2 matches 10 bases. CDR1 and CDR2 from the germline V gene are SGHVS and FQNEAQ. The CDR3 spans 15 residues. The V gene end was trimmed by 5 bases and the J gene end by 7 bases; junction bases not matched to a gene: 10. For the CDR3, the DNA is TGTGCCAGCAGCCCTAGCGGGGGCGATCCGGGGACCCAGTACTTC. Its translation is CASSPSGGDPGTQYF.

The V call is TRBV9, the J call TRBJ2-2; D is perhaps TRBD2 (6 bases). The ends were cut back, 0 bases at V and 7 bases at J, with 13 bases in the middle. Germline-derived CDR1 and CDR2 are SGDLS and YYNGEE. This CDR3 is 15 amino acids long. The CDR3 region is CASSVGGGNGGELFF. The CDR3 DNA reads as TGTGCCAGCAGCGTAGGTGGCGGGAATGGCGGGGAGCTGTTTTTT.

The V call is TRBV27, the J call TRBJ1-1; unclear D gene. Germline V CDR1 and CDR2: MNHEY, SMNVEV (reference sequence). This CDR3 comprises 13 residues. V lost 8 bases and J 7 bases, leaving 17 bases between the germline ends. CDR3 DNA: TGTGCCAGCCGATTCCCCATTGAAGGTGAAGCTTTCTTT. This gives the protein CASRFPIEGEAFF.

The chain links TRBV6-1 to TRBJ1-1, with D uncertain. This CDR3 comprises 13 residues. CDR1 and CDR2 (germline): MNHNS, SASEGT. With 3 bases removed from V and 0 bases from J, the gap between germline ends came to 5 bases. The CDR3 sequence: CASSDDMNTEAFF. The DNA of the CDR3 is TGTGCCAGCAGTGATGATATGAACACTGAAGCTTTCTTT.